The next 13 T cell receptor beta chains were all read from a single sample in a study of shared clonotypes between healthy human individuals. The repertoire was sequenced with immunoSEQ multiplex PCR; TCRdb's copy has only in-frame clones and lacks some. The sample has a few million clones; 80% to 95% are singletons. The sequenced sample was naive CD4+ T cells from PBMCs. Subset indicated: CD45RA+ positively selected. These receptor sequences come from a man aged 18 to 30 in good health. Some clones in this sample may be carry-over from other donors' samples.

The V gene is TRBV5-6, the J gene TRBJ1-5, with D perhaps TRBD1 (6 bases). CDR1 and CDR2 from the germline V gene are SGHDT and YYEEEE. V lost 3 bases to trimming and J lost 5 bases, with 12 bases between them. The CDR3 contains 14 residues. Written as DNA, the CDR3 is TGTGCCAGCAGCTCTACAGGGTCGGATCAGCCCCAGCATTTT. The encoded protein is CASSSTGSDQPQHF.

The V call is TRBV7-9, the J call TRBJ1-4; no clear D gene. V was cut by 5 bases and J by 0 bases, with 13 bases left in between. The CDR3 loop spans 16 amino acids. Germline assignment: CDR1 SEHNR and CDR2 FQNEAQ (reference sequence). The CDR3 spells CASSPQRISTNEKLFF. CDR3 in DNA: TGTGCCAGCAGCCCTCAAAGGATTTCAACTAATGAAAAACTGTTTTTT.

The gene calls are TRBV2 and TRBJ2-7, with 13 bases lining up with TRBD2. CDR1 and CDR2 (germline): SNHLY, FYNNEI. The CDR3 is made up of 17 amino acids. V dropped 5 bases and J dropped 2; count of bases not matched to a gene: 9. The CDR3 spells CASSKTGTSGDAYEQYF. The CDR3 DNA reads TGTGCCAGCAGTAAGACCGGGACTAGCGGGGATGCCTACGAGCAGTACTTC.

The genes are TRBV5-8 and TRBJ1-5, with D maybe TRBD1 (5 bases). This CDR3 has 17 residues. V lost 4 bases, J lost 0 bases, and 17 bases lay in between. Germline assignment: CDR1 SGHTS and CDR2 YDEGEE. This CDR3 is CASSPRGRGYSNQPQHF. The DNA for the CDR3 is TGTGCCAGCAGCCCACGGGGCAGAGGGTATAGCAATCAGCCCCAGCATTTT.

The chain combines TRBV5-1 with TRBJ1-2, with D perhaps matching TRBD1 (5 bases). V gave up 0 bases and J gave up 6 bases, with 12 bases separating them. The CDR3 runs to 14 residues. Germline V gene sequence: CDR1 SGHRS, CDR2 YFSETQ. This CDR3 reads CASSLGTGLDGYTF. The CDR3 DNA reads TGCGCCAGCAGCTTGGGAACAGGCCTGGATGGCTACACCTTC.

This clone was seen only once. This chain links TRBV19 with TRBJ2-3; perhaps TRBD1 as D (6 bases). The CDR3 contains 15 residues. The ends were cut back, 5 bases at V and 5 bases at J, with 17 bases in the middle. The germline V gene encodes CDR1 LNHDA and CDR2 SQIVND (reference sequence). CDR3 coding DNA: TGTGCCAGTAGTGCGCAACAGGGAATACTAGATACGCAGTATTTT. It is translated as CASSAQQGILDTQYF. Drawing the rest from reference TRBV19 and TRBJ2-3, the complete variable domain is DGGITQSPKYLFRKEGQNVTLSCEQNLNHDAMYWYRQDPGQGLRLIYYSQIVNDFQKGDIAEGYSVSREKKESFPLTVTSAQKNPTAFYLCASSAQQGILDTQYFGPGTRLTVL.

The V and J genes are TRBV2 and TRBJ2-3; D is unclear. CDR1 and CDR2 from the germline V gene are SNHLY and FYNNEI. Trimming removed 8 bases from V and 4 bases from J, with 7 bases in between. This CDR3 has 11 residues. The CDR3, as DNA: TGTGCCAGCGGGTTTGCAGATACGCAGTATTTT. Protein: CASGFADTQYF.

The chain employs TRBV7-2 and TRBJ2-1; perhaps TRBD1 as D (5 bases). Trimming left V 3 bases short and J 8 bases short, with 17 bases between. CDR1 and CDR2 (germline): SGHTA, FQGNSA. The CDR3 consists of 15 residues. As DNA, the CDR3 is TGTGCCAGCAGCTTCTGGGATAGGGGCTCCGATGAGCAGTTCTTC. Residues: CASSFWDRGSDEQFF.

The sample holds one count of this clone. The chain is built from TRBV7-8 and TRBJ1-2; the D gene is possibly TRBD1 (5 bases). Trimming shortened V by 5 bases and J by 5 bases, and 12 bases separated the two germline ends. The CDR3 runs to 13 residues. The V gene's germline CDR1 is SGHVS and CDR2 FQNEAQ. CDR3 protein: CASSDDSRYGYTF. The CDR3, as DNA: TGTGCCAGCAGCGACGACAGCCGTTATGGCTACACCTTC. The full variable domain, in which reference TRBV7-8 and TRBJ1-2 provide the parts outside the CDR3, is GAGVSQSPRYKVAKRGQDVALRCDPISGHVSLFWYQQALGQGPEFLTYFQNEAQLDKSGLPSDRFFAERPEGSVSTLKIQRTQQEDSAVYLCASSDDSRYGYTFGSGTRLTVV.

The gene calls are TRBV10-3 and TRBJ2-1; TRBD2 agrees at 7 bases. Germline V gene lookup returns CDR1 ENHRY and CDR2 SYGVKD. After removal of 8 bases from V and 4 bases from J, the junction contained 8 bases not matched to a gene. This CDR3 comprises 14 residues. In DNA form, the CDR3 reads TGTGCCATCTCAGCGGGACTACAGTACAATGAGCAGTTCTTC. Its protein product is CAISAGLQYNEQFF.

The V gene is TRBV9, the J gene TRBJ2-3; 7 nucleotides agree with TRBD1. The CDR3 length is 16 residues. V trimming: 0 bases; J trimming: 1 base; junction bases outside the gene matches: 5. CDR1 SGDLS and CDR2 YYNGEE come from the germline V gene. CDR3: CASSVVAGTGTDTQYF. In DNA, the CDR3 is TGTGCCAGCAGCGTAGTAGCAGGGACAGGCACAGATACGCAGTATTTT.

In the case of this clone: The germline gene is not matched at one end of the junction; a read error may be the cause. The chain uses TRBV30 and TRBJ2-7, with D perhaps matching TRBD2 (6 bases). This CDR3 region has 16 residues. Germline CDR1 and CDR2: GTSNPN and SVGIG (reference sequence). CDR3 sequence reads: CAWSGLDGGVIYEKYF. DNA of the CDR3: TGTGCCTGGAGTGGGCTAGATGGAGGGGTAATCTACGAGAAGTACTTC.

This sequence joins TRBV5-6 and TRBJ2-7; D might be TRBD2 (6 bases). V lost 4 bases and J lost 5, with 19 bases in between. CDR3 length: 15 residues. The germline gives CDR1 SGHDT, CDR2 YYEEEE. The CDR3: CASSAPGLKDNEQYF. DNA of the CDR3: TGTGCCAGCAGCGCGCCGGGACTCAAAGACAACGAGCAGTACTTC.